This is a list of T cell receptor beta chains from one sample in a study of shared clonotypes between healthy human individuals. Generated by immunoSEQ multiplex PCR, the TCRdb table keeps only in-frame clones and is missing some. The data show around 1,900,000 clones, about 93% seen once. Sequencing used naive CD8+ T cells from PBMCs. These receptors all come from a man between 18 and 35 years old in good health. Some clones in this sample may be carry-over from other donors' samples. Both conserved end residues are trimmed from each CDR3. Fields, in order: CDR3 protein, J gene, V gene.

CDR3 protein: MTANTEAF
J gene: TRBJ1-1
V gene: TRBV19

CDR3 protein: ASSGPPSGRAYNEQF
J gene: TRBJ2-1
V gene: TRBV6-1

CDR3 protein: ASSLRDTNQPQH
J gene: TRBJ1-5
V gene: TRBV19

CDR3 protein: ASSLLPGMNTEAF
J gene: TRBJ1-1
V gene: TRBV7-9

CDR3 protein: ASSSKSGQDYEQY
J gene: TRBJ2-7
V gene: TRBV7-9

CDR3 protein: ASKGLAYEQY
J gene: TRBJ2-7
V gene: TRBV27

CDR3 protein: ASSFSQNYEQY
J gene: TRBJ2-7
V gene: TRBV27

CDR3 protein: ASSPRVSSGYNEQF
J gene: TRBJ2-1
V gene: TRBV7-9

CDR3 protein: SGRLADYNEQF
J gene: TRBJ2-1
V gene: TRBV29-1

CDR3 protein: ARFRVPDTQY
J gene: TRBJ2-3
V gene: TRBV2

CDR3 protein: ASAALGVLSYNEQF
J gene: TRBJ2-1
V gene: TRBV4-1

CDR3 protein: ASSQGVSGARGGQETQY
J gene: TRBJ2-5
V gene: TRBV4-3